This T cell receptor beta chain was obtained from a study of control samples from healthy donors and cancer patients. Here immunoSEQ multiplex PCR was the method, and the copy in TCRdb shows in-frame clones only, minus some. The table shows 100,000 to 150,000 clones, with 85% to 95% occurring only once. The CDR3 spans 16 residues. Germline assignment: CDR1 LNHDA and CDR2 SQIVND (reference sequence). V lost 4 bases to trimming and J lost 0 bases; unmatched junction nucleotides: 7. The V and J genes are TRBV19 and TRBJ1-1; 8 bases align to TRBD1. Sequencing used blood. The clonotype comes from a man aged 25 to 45 in good health. CDR3 sequence (DNA): TGTGCCAGTAGTACTAACAGGGGGTCCATGAACACTGAAGCTTTCTTT. This codes for CASSTNRGSMNTEAFF.